The 32 T cell receptor beta chains in this list originate from one sample, sequenced in a study of Tregs in tolerant kidney transplant recipients (dated by TCRdb to the late 2010s). Interpreted using the paper, the time point label stands for: blood sample drawn before combined kidney and bone marrow transplant. Library creation used the immunoSEQ multiplex PCR assay. Drawn from immuneACCESS, this table holds only the in-frame rearrangements with V and J called that TCRdb kept. Clones are partly lost; checked studies trace under half to an unresolved V gene and leave the rest unexplained. The sample table contains approximately 16,000 clones; only one count was recorded for about four fifths of them. The top ten clonotypes cover 1.5% to 2% of the sample. The input for sequencing was Tregs from blood, taken before the transplant. The receptor source for this set is a human donor who received a combined kidney and bone marrow transplant.

This clone was counted a few times. V is TRBV15 and J is TRBJ2-7; D not certain. Deletions cut 3 bases from V and 0 bases from J, with 9 bases between. CDR1 and CDR2 from the germline V gene are LNHNV and YYDKDF (reference sequence). There are 14 residues in the CDR3. CDR3 sequence (DNA): TGTGCCACCAGCAGGAAATTCGGCTCCTACGAGCAGTACTTC. Translated, it gives CATSRKFGSYEQYF.

In its sample, this clone was seen a few times. J is TRBJ2-3 and V is TRBV5-6; D gene uncertain. The CDR3 extends over 14 amino acids. Germline V gene lookup returns CDR1 SGHDT and CDR2 YYEEEE. Deletions cut 4 bases from V and 2 bases from J, with 11 bases between. The CDR3 DNA reads TGTGCCAGCAGCGCGACCAGGCTCACAGATACGCAGTATTTT. It codes for CASSATRLTDTQYF.

The chain has TRBV10-2 and TRBJ2-7, with D tentatively TRBD1 (7 bases). Germline assignment: CDR1 WSHSY and CDR2 SAAADI. CDR3 size: 15 residues. The V gene lost 2 bases and the J gene lost 0 bases, with 11 bases spanning the gap. CDR3: CASSEGGTASYEQYF. The CDR3 DNA follows: TGCGCCAGCAGTGAGGGGGGGACAGCCTCCTACGAGCAGTACTTC.

The chain is built from TRBV6-5 and TRBJ2-7, with TRBD1 identical over 11 bases. This CDR3 has 14 amino acids. With V trimmed by 4 bases and J by 6 bases, 5 bases remained unmatched. Germline assignment: CDR1 MNHEY and CDR2 SVGAGI. The CDR3 protein is CASSSRTGGAEQYF. CDR3 nucleotide sequence: TGTGCCAGCAGTTCGAGGACAGGGGGCGCCGAGCAGTACTTC.

The chain carries TRBV6-5 and TRBJ1-2, with D perhaps matching TRBD1 (6 bases). CDR3 length equals 14 residues. The V end was cut by 2 bases, the J end by 7 bases, with 14 bases between. Germline lookup yields CDR1 MNHEY and CDR2 SVGAGI. CDR3 DNA: TGTGCCAGCAGTTACGGGAAGGGGGTCGGTGGCTACACCTTC. This sequence encodes CASSYGKGVGGYTF.

This clone was recorded only once. The rearrangement joins TRBV27 to TRBJ2-2; 8 bases align to TRBD2. J was trimmed by 7 bases and V by 7 bases; bases with no gene match: 20. The CDR3 sequence is 18 residues long. Germline V gene data show CDR1 as MNHEY and CDR2 as SMNVEV (reference sequence). The CDR3 bases are TGTGCCAGCACCCTATTGCTACCGGGACTAGGGGGAATCGGGGAGCTGTTTTTT. Its translation is CASTLLLPGLGGIGELFF.

The chain joins TRBV27 to TRBJ2-6; D possibly corresponds to TRBD1 (5 bases). The CDR3 spans 16 residues. Germline assignment: CDR1 MNHEY and CDR2 SMNVEV (reference sequence). Trimming cost V 4 bases and J 0 bases, with 10 bases left between them. The CDR3 nucleotides read TGTGCCAGCAGTTCTACAGGAGCCTCTGGGGCCAACGTCCTGACTTTC. Protein sequence: CASSSTGASGANVLTF.

This rearrangement joins TRBV28 to TRBJ2-7; no reliable D call. Trimming shortened V by 11 bases and J by 1 base, and 12 bases separated the two germline ends. The CDR3 totals 12 residues. Germline lookup yields CDR1 MDHEN and CDR2 SYDVKM. Here the CDR3 DNA reads TGTGCCGGCGGTCCAGCGTCCTACGAGCAGTACTTC. It encodes CAGGPASYEQYF.

The rearrangement joins TRBV27 to TRBJ2-7; weak D call: TRBD2 (7 bases). Germline V gene lookup returns CDR1 MNHEY and CDR2 SMNVEV (reference sequence). Trimming removed 5 bases from V and 2 bases from J, with 22 bases in between. The CDR3 runs to 17 residues. CDR3 sequence (DNA): TGTGCCAGCAGTCCACTCTTCGGGGGAGGGGGTGCCTACGAGCAGTACTTC. Amino acids: CASSPLFGGGGAYEQYF.

The chain is built from TRBV5-6 and TRBJ2-2, with TRBD1 matching over 8 bases. Germline V lookup: CDR1 SGHDT, CDR2 YYEEEE. V was pared by 0 bases and J by 7 bases, with 5 bases of the junction left unmatched. The CDR3 has 15 amino acids. In DNA form, the CDR3 reads TGTGCCAGCAGCTTGGAGCAGGGGGCAGGCGGGGAGCTGTTTTTT. This encodes CASSLEQGAGGELFF.

The rearrangement uses TRBV29-1 and TRBJ1-5, with TRBD1 matching 8 bases. CDR1 SQVTM and CDR2 ANQGSEA come from the germline V gene. There are 13 residues in the CDR3. Trimming removed 4 bases from V and 5 bases from J; junction bases left unmatched: 4. In DNA form, the CDR3 reads TGCAGCGTTGGTGAACAGGGGGATCAGCCCCAGCATTTT. It encodes CSVGEQGDQPQHF.

V gene TRBV21-1 combines with J gene TRBJ2-4; no DNA check was done on the table's D call, TRBD2. TRBV21-1 is described as a pseudogene. The CDR3 length is 15 residues. CDR3 in DNA: TGTGCCAGCAGCAAAGGGCGAGCGGAGAAAAACATTCAGTACTTC. Amino acid sequence: CASSKGRAEKNIQYF.

The chain has TRBV29-1 and TRBJ1-2; D not certain. Germline values: CDR1 SQVTM, CDR2 ANQGSEA. The V and J ends lost 3 bases and 7 bases respectively, with 15 bases between them. This CDR3 is built from 13 residues. CDR3 residues: CSVERSLRPGYTF. CDR3 in DNA: TGCAGCGTTGAGAGGAGTCTTCGTCCTGGCTACACCTTC.

The sample holds one count of this clone. V and J are TRBV11-3 and TRBJ2-2; D perhaps matches TRBD2 (6 bases). The germline CDR1 and CDR2 sequences are SGHNT and YENEEA. The germline V and J ends were trimmed by 5 bases and 6 bases, with 13 bases remaining between them. This CDR3 comprises 14 residues. The DNA for the CDR3 is TGTGCCAGCAGCCCCCGGGGAGGCCCCGGGGAGCTGTTTTTT. This translates into CASSPRGGPGELFF.

This sequence joins TRBV6-6 and TRBJ1-2; tentatively, D is TRBD1 (6 bases). The CDR3 length is 14 residues. Trimming pared 2 bases from V and 6 bases from J, leaving 13 bases between. CDR1 and CDR2 (germline): MNHNY, SVGAGI (reference sequence). The CDR3 loop is CASSYQGWGHGYTF. CDR3 coding DNA: TGTGCCAGCAGTTACCAGGGATGGGGGCATGGCTACACCTTC.

CDR3 sequence (DNA): TGTGCCAGCAGCCCAGGGGGACAGGTGACCCTCTATGGCTACACCTTC. This sequence encodes CASSPGGQVTLYGYTF. The J gene is TRBJ1-2, the V gene TRBV11-2; TRBD1 matches 8 bases. Germline V gene data show CDR1 as SGHAT and CDR2 as FQNNGV. J was trimmed by 4 bases and V by 5 bases; bases with no gene match: 12. The CDR3 contains 16 residues. The entire variable domain, with the rest obtained from reference TRBV11-2 and TRBJ1-2, is as follows: EAGVAQSPRYKIIEKRQSVAFWCNPISGHATLYWYQQILGQGPKLLIQFQNNGVVDDSQLPKDRFSAERLKGVDSTLKIQPAKLEDSAVYLCASSPGGQVTLYGYTFGSGTRLTVV.

This clone has only a few counts. V gene TRBV2 combines with J gene TRBJ1-3, with D maybe TRBD1 (6 bases). The CDR3 covers 15 residues. V gave up 1 base and J gave up 1 base, with 8 bases separating them. Germline V lookup: CDR1 SNHLY, CDR2 FYNNEI. The CDR3 reads CASSEGGQSGNTIYF. For the CDR3, the DNA is TGTGCCAGCAGTGAAGGGGGGCAGTCTGGAAACACCATATATTTT.

This clone came up a few times. This chain joins TRBV19 and TRBJ1-4, with D tentatively TRBD1 (6 bases). This CDR3 is built from 14 residues. CDR1 LNHDA and CDR2 SQIVND come from the germline V gene (reference sequence). Trimming cost V 4 bases and J 4 bases, with 10 bases left between them. The CDR3 DNA is TGTGCCAGTAGTAGGACAGCATTTAATGAAAAACTGTTTTTT. This sequence encodes CASSRTAFNEKLFF.

V and J are TRBV11-2 and TRBJ2-5; the match to TRBD1 covers 7 bases. Trimming took 1 base from V and 4 from J; bases not matched to a gene: 3. The germline V gene encodes CDR1 SGHAT and CDR2 FQNNGV. The CDR3 is 14 amino acids. The CDR3 DNA is TGTGCCAGCAGCTTAGGAGGGGGCGTAGAGACCCAGTACTTC. Amino acid sequence: CASSLGGGVETQYF.

This clone came up once. The chain combines TRBV2 with TRBJ2-7, with TRBD1 matching 8 bases. CDR3 length: 15 residues. Germline V gives CDR1 SNHLY, CDR2 FYNNEI. Unmatched junction bases numbered 7, after V lost 6 bases and J lost 0 bases. The CDR3 DNA sequence: TGTGCCAGCAGAGCGACAGGGGCCGTCTCCTACGAGCAGTACTTC. It yields the protein CASRATGAVSYEQYF.

This chain connects TRBV18 to TRBJ2-3; 9 bases are a match to TRBD2. Germline V gives CDR1 KGHSH, CDR2 LQKENI. The length of the CDR3 is 14 residues. Germline trimming cut 0 bases from V and 9 bases from J; bases unmatched to any gene: 4. The CDR3 DNA follows: TGTGCCAGCTCACCACCGGTAGGACTAGCGACGCAGTATTTT. Its translation: CASSPPVGLATQYF.

This clone was seen once. The chain carries TRBV25-1 and TRBJ2-7, with D possibly matching TRBD1 (5 bases). Germline V gene lookup returns CDR1 MGHDK and CDR2 SYGVNS. With 3 bases removed from V and 6 bases from J, the gap between germline ends came to 12 bases. CDR3 size: 13 residues. The CDR3 DNA is TGTGCCAGCAGTGACAGGGTGGCTGGCGAGCAGTACTTC. Protein product: CASSDRVAGEQYF.

In DNA, the CDR3 is TGTGCCAGCAGCTCGGGGACTTTTAACACCGGGGAGCTGTTTTTT. It translates to CASSSGTFNTGELFF. The chain employs TRBV11-2 and TRBJ2-2, with TRBD2 as a possible D gene (6 bases). V shed 4 bases and J shed 2 bases, with 11 bases lying between them. The CDR3 totals 15 residues. CDR1 is SGHAT, CDR2 FQNNGV, per germline.

The chain is built from TRBV7-8 and TRBJ2-2; the D gene is possibly TRBD2 (6 bases). With 0 bases removed from V and 1 base from J, the gap between germline ends came to 9 bases. The CDR3 loop spans 16 amino acids. CDR1 is SGHVS, CDR2 FQNEAQ, per germline. CDR3 protein: CASSLARRGNTGELFF. The CDR3 nucleotides read TGTGCCAGCAGCTTAGCGCGGAGGGGGAACACCGGGGAGCTGTTTTTT.

The genes are TRBV28 and TRBJ1-5; 7 nucleotides agree with TRBD1. In germline, CDR1 is MDHEN, CDR2 SYDVKM. The CDR3 is 15 residues long. Trimming at V came to 6 bases and at J to 2 bases, leaving 7 bases not matched to a gene. CDR3 in amino acids: CASRRPGGGNQPQHF. The CDR3 bases are TGTGCCAGCAGGAGACCAGGGGGAGGCAATCAGCCCCAGCATTTT.

The chain uses TRBV10-3 and TRBJ2-7, with D possibly matching TRBD1 (6 bases). Germline assignment: CDR1 ENHRY and CDR2 SYGVKD. Trimming took off 10 bases at V and 0 bases at J, with 22 bases between the two ends. The CDR3 extends over 16 amino acids. DNA of the CDR3: TGTGCCAGCCCCATACGACAGGTAATAAGCTCCTACGAGCAGTACTTC. Its translation is CASPIRQVISSYEQYF.

The chain links TRBV5-1 to TRBJ2-1, with a tentative D call TRBD2 (6 bases). V lost 1 base and J lost 2, with 10 bases in between. CDR1 SGHRS and CDR2 YFSETQ come from the germline V gene. There are 15 residues in the CDR3. The DNA for the CDR3 is TGCGCCAGCAGCTTGAGTCTAGCGACCTACAATGAGCAGTTCTTC. Amino acid sequence: CASSLSLATYNEQFF.

The chain has TRBV19 and TRBJ1-6, with TRBD1 matching over 9 bases. Looked up from germline, CDR1 is LNHDA and CDR2 is SQIVND (reference sequence). V was clipped by 1 base and J by 7 bases; unmatched bases: 5. There are 16 residues in the CDR3. The CDR3 DNA sequence: TGTGCCAGTAGTATAGGAGGGACAGGGAACAATTCACCCCTCCACTTT. This encodes CASSIGGTGNNSPLHF.

This chain links TRBV15 with TRBJ1-2; 8 bases map to TRBD1. This CDR3 comprises 15 residues. V lost 4 bases and J lost 2; bases outside the gene matches: 6. Germline V CDR1 and CDR2: LNHNV, YYDKDF (reference sequence). CDR3 DNA sequence: TGTGCCACCAGCACCGACAGGGGTTGGAACTATGGCTACACCTTC. This translates into CATSTDRGWNYGYTF. The variable domain in full, completed from reference TRBV15 and TRBJ1-2, reads DAMVIQNPRYQVTQFGKPVTLSCSQTLNHNVMYWYQQKSSQAPKLLFHYYDKDFNNEADTPDNFQSRRPNTSFCFLDIRSPGLGDTAMYLCATSTDRGWNYGYTFGSGTRLTVV.

The chain joins TRBV28 to TRBJ2-1, with D possibly being TRBD2 (5 bases). CDR1 and CDR2 (germline): MDHEN, SYDVKM. This CDR3 contains 15 residues. V was shortened by 7 bases and J by 3 bases, with 16 bases between the two germline ends. CDR3 nucleotide sequence: TGTGCCAGCATCCCGCCGGCACTAGGCTACAATGAGCAGTTCTTC. Translation gives CASIPPALGYNEQFF.

The chain uses TRBV19 and TRBJ2-7; D possibly corresponds to TRBD2 (6 bases). V lost 5 bases and J lost 2, with 19 bases in between. CDR1 and CDR2 (germline): LNHDA, SQIVND (reference sequence). The CDR3 length is 16 residues. DNA of the CDR3: TGTGCCAGTAGTGGGCGGGGTGGGACCGGGACCTACGAGCAGTACTTC. This codes for CASSGRGGTGTYEQYF.

This sequence joins TRBV19 and TRBJ2-1, with 14 bases lining up with TRBD2. Germline assignment: CDR1 LNHDA and CDR2 SQIVND (reference sequence). The trim removed 5 bases at V and 8 bases at J, leaving 5 bases unmatched. The CDR3 extends over 15 amino acids. The CDR3 loop is CASSRLAGGPHEQFF. CDR3 coding DNA: TGTGCCAGTAGTCGACTAGCGGGGGGGCCGCATGAGCAGTTCTTC. The entire variable domain, with the rest obtained from reference TRBV19 and TRBJ2-1, is as follows: DGGITQSPKYLFRKEGQNVTLSCEQNLNHDAMYWYRQDPGQGLRLIYYSQIVNDFQKGDIAEGYSVSREKKESFPLTVTSAQKNPTAFYLCASSRLAGGPHEQFFGPGTRLTVL.